The 15 T cell receptor beta chains reported below all come from one sample, sequenced in a study of cytomegalovirus exposure and HLA in healthy donors. Here immunoSEQ multiplex PCR was the method, and the copy in TCRdb shows in-frame clones only, minus some. The sample includes around 160,000 clones, approximately 88% of them seen just once. Sequencing was carried out using PBMCs. The receptors come from a young man in good health and CMV-seropositive.

The chain uses TRBV15 and TRBJ1-5, with 7 bases matching TRBD1. The germline CDR1 and CDR2 sequences are LNHNV and YYDKDF (reference sequence). After removal of 5 bases from V and 3 bases from J, the junction contained 4 bases not matched to a gene. The CDR3 runs 14 residues. CDR3 protein: CATSGGQHNQPQHF. The CDR3 nucleotides read TGTGCCACCAGCGGGGGACAGCACAATCAGCCCCAGCATTTT.

V gene TRBV5-1 combines with J gene TRBJ1-4; 10 positions agree with TRBD1. V lost 2 bases, J lost 7 bases, and 11 bases stayed unmatched. This CDR3 is 17 amino acids long. From germline, CDR1 is SGHRS and CDR2 YFSETQ. CDR3 DNA sequence: TGCGCCAGCAGCTTCATCGCCGGGACAGGGGTTAGTGAAAAACTGTTTTTT. Protein product: CASSFIAGTGVSEKLFF.

The chain is built from TRBV5-1 and TRBJ2-5; 8 nucleotides align to TRBD2. Germline V lookup: CDR1 SGHRS, CDR2 YFSETQ. CDR3 size: 14 residues. V lost 4 bases and J lost 1; bases outside the gene matches: 3. Here the CDR3 reads CASSPGGGQETQYF. The CDR3 DNA is TGCGCCAGCAGCCCCGGGGGGGGCCAAGAGACCCAGTACTTC. Variable domain in full (rest from reference TRBV5-1 and TRBJ2-5): KAGVTQTPRYLIKTRGQQVTLSCSPISGHRSVSWYQQTPGQGLQFLFEYFSETQRNKGNFPGRFSGRQFSNSRSEMNVSTLELGDSALYLCASSPGGGQETQYFGPGTRLLVL.

This chain links TRBV7-2 with TRBJ2-1; 10 bases fit TRBD2. The germline V gene encodes CDR1 SGHTA and CDR2 FQGNSA. V trimming: 5 bases; J trimming: 8 bases; junction bases outside the gene matches: 9. This CDR3 has 15 amino acids. Here the CDR3 reads CASSRLAGVEDEQFF. As DNA, the CDR3 is TGTGCCAGCAGCCGCCTAGCGGGAGTCGAGGATGAGCAGTTCTTC.

The chain recombines TRBV6-5 with TRBJ1-2; 7 positions match TRBD1. V dropped 0 bases and J dropped 6; count of bases not matched to a gene: 4. The germline gives CDR1 MNHEY, CDR2 SVGAGI. The CDR3 runs 14 residues. CDR3 amino acids: CASSYSGRGDGYTF. CDR3 nucleotide sequence: TGTGCCAGCAGTTACTCAGGCAGGGGGGATGGCTACACCTTC.

This clone showed up many times. The chain joins TRBV27 to TRBJ1-2; maybe TRBD1 (5 bases). Trimming shortened V by 8 bases and J by 8 bases, and 21 bases separated the two germline ends. This CDR3 region has 14 residues. The germline V gene has CDR1 MNHEY and CDR2 SMNVEV (reference sequence). This CDR3 reads CASGGTSRRRGYTF. CDR3 bases: TGTGCCAGCGGAGGGACTTCCCGGCGGAGGGGCTACACCTTC.

The V gene is TRBV9, the J gene TRBJ1-3, with D possibly matching TRBD1 (6 bases). From germline, CDR1 is SGDLS and CDR2 YYNGEE. The CDR3 is 16 amino acids. Trimming took off 3 bases at V and 4 bases at J, with 17 bases between the two ends. Here the CDR3 reads CASSATSAQGGNTIYF. CDR3 coding DNA: TGTGCCAGCAGCGCGACAAGTGCTCAGGGGGGAAACACCATATATTTT.

The gene calls are TRBV2 and TRBJ1-4; 7 positions match TRBD1. The V and J ends lost 7 bases and 3 bases, in that order; junction bases with no gene match: 5. The CDR3 contains 14 residues. Germline V lookup: CDR1 SNHLY, CDR2 FYNNEI. CDR3 DNA sequence: TGTGCCAGCACAAGACAGGGCCCTAATGAAAAACTGTTTTTT. Protein: CASTRQGPNEKLFF. Full variable domain (rest looked up from reference TRBV2 and TRBJ1-4): EPEVTQTPSHQVTQMGQEVILRCVPISNHLYFYWYRQILGQKVEFLVSFYNNEISEKSEIFDDQFSVERPDGSNFTLKIRSTKLEDSAMYFCASTRQGPNEKLFFGSGTQLSVL.

On this clone itself: The junction does not match germline at one end; this may be a read error. CDR3: CASSPPEHRGAVF. The CDR3, as DNA: TGTGCCAGCAGTCCACCCGAACACCGGGGAGCTGTTTTT. The chain recombines TRBV27 with TRBJ2-2; TRBD2 might be the D (5 bases). Germline V gene data show CDR1 as MNHEY and CDR2 as SMNVEV (reference sequence). The CDR3 has 13 residues.

The chain has TRBV2 and TRBJ2-2; 7 bases line up with TRBD1. Germline lookup yields CDR1 SNHLY and CDR2 FYNNEI. J was trimmed by 3 bases and V by 7 bases; bases with no gene match: 5. This CDR3 is built from 14 residues. The CDR3 DNA follows: TGTGCCAGCATCCAGGGACAGTACACCGGGGAGCTGTTTTTT. The encoded protein is CASIQGQYTGELFF.

This chain connects TRBV6-1 to TRBJ2-2; 9 nucleotides line up with TRBD1. V shed 6 bases and J 3 bases; nucleotides not matched to a gene: 5. The CDR3 runs 15 residues. The germline gives CDR1 MNHNS, CDR2 SASEGT. In DNA form, the CDR3 reads TGTGCCAGCAGAGCCGGGACAGGGTACACCGGGGAGCTGTTTTTT. Encoded protein: CASRAGTGYTGELFF.

The chain employs TRBV23-1 and TRBJ1-4, with 9 bases fitting TRBD1. TRBV23-1 is labeled an ORF, and its function is uncertain. V was pared by 6 bases and J by 7 bases, with 6 bases of the junction left unmatched. CDR3 length: 14 residues. The CDR3, as DNA: TGCGCCAGCAGCCAACAGGGGGCCTTTGAAAAACTGTTTTTT. Translation gives CASSQQGAFEKLFF.

The chain joins TRBV30 to TRBJ1-2; no definite D call. In germline, CDR1 is GTSNPN, CDR2 SVGIG (reference sequence). V lost 1 base, J lost 6 bases, and 24 bases lay in between. The CDR3 sequence is 17 residues long. CDR3 DNA sequence: TGTGCCTGGAGTGAACCCCTAGTGAGGCGGAGGTGGAATGGCTACACCTTC. This encodes CAWSEPLVRRRWNGYTF.

The gene calls are TRBV11-3 and TRBJ2-7; 8 nucleotides align to TRBD1. Germline V gene sequence: CDR1 SGHNT, CDR2 YENEEA. This CDR3 is 14 amino acids long. The junction had 4 bases not matched to a gene; V was cut back by 1 base and J by 5 bases. CDR3 nucleotide sequence: TGTGCCAGCAGCTTAGGTCAGGGGGCCAACGAGCAGTACTTC. As protein: CASSLGQGANEQYF.

The CDR3 DNA sequence: TGTGCCAGCAGTTTCTCCGGGACAGGGGCCTACGAGCAGTACTTC. Encoded protein: CASSFSGTGAYEQYF. The J gene is TRBJ2-7, the V gene TRBV28, with 10 bases matching TRBD1. The CDR3 loop spans 15 amino acids. The V and J ends lost 3 bases and 2 bases, in that order; junction bases with no gene match: 4. Germline values: CDR1 MDHEN, CDR2 SYDVKM.